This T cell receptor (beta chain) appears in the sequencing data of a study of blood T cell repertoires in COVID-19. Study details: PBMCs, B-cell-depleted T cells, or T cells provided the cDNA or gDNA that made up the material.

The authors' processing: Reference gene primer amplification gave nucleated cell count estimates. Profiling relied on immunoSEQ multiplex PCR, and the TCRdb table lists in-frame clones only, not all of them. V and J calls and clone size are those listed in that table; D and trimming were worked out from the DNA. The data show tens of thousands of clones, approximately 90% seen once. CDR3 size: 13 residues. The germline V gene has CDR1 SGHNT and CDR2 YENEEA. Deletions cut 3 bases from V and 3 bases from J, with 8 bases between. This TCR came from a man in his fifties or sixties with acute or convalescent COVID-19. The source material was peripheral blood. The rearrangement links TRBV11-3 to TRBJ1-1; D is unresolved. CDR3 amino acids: CASSLEGDTEAFF. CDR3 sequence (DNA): TGTGCCAGCAGCTTGGAGGGAGACACTGAAGCTTTCTTT. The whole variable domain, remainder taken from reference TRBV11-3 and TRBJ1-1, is EAGVVQSPRYKIIEKKQPVAFWCNPISGHNTLYWYLQNLGQGPELLIRYENEEAVDDSQLPKDRFSAERLKGVDSTLKIQPAELGDSAVYLCASSLEGDTEAFFGQGTRLTVV.